Presented here are 32 T cell receptor beta chains from one specimen sequenced in a study of blood T cell repertoires in COVID-19. The data were produced by immunoSEQ multiplex PCR, yet TCRdb's version contains in-frame clones alone and is incomplete. Seen here are 100,000 to 150,000 clones, around four fifths observed once, and the top ten hold about 11%. Sequencing was done on a sample of peripheral blood. The origin of the receptors is a man aged 60 to 75 with acute or convalescent COVID-19.

The chain joins TRBV13 to TRBJ2-7; 7 bases are shared with TRBD1. Germline assignment: CDR1 PRHDT and CDR2 FYEKMQ (reference sequence). V lost 5 bases to trimming and J lost 5 bases; unmatched junction nucleotides: 12. The CDR3 contains 15 residues. The CDR3 DNA reads as TGTGCCAGCAGCCCCAATGCTCACAGGGGCGACGAGCAGTACTTC. This encodes CASSPNAHRGDEQYF.

The CDR3 nucleotides read TGTGCCAGCAGCTTAACTAGCGGGAGCACAGATACGCAGTATTTT. It specifies CASSLTSGSTDTQYF. This sequence joins TRBV7-9 and TRBJ2-3; 9 nucleotides line up with TRBD2. This CDR3 region has 15 residues. CDR1 is SEHNR and CDR2 is FQNEAQ in the germline V gene (reference sequence). Trimming cost V 2 bases and J 0 bases; bases outside gene matches: 0.

The CDR3 nucleotides read TGTGCCAGCAGAGCGGGACTTCGATCGCCCCTCCACTTT. It specifies CASRAGLRSPLHF. This chain joins TRBV28 and TRBJ1-6, with a weak D call TRBD1 (5 bases). V was cut by 6 bases and J by 13 bases, with 16 bases left in between. From germline, CDR1 is MDHEN and CDR2 SYDVKM. The CDR3 extends over 13 amino acids.

This clone was seen a handful of times. The chain links TRBV28 to TRBJ1-2, with D possibly matching TRBD1 (6 bases). This CDR3 is 12 amino acids long. V was cut by 4 bases and J by 8 bases, with 11 bases left in between. Per germline, CDR1 MDHEN and CDR2 SYDVKM. In DNA form, the CDR3 reads TGTGCCAGCAGTTGGGGGGGCCGGGGCTACACCTTC. It is translated as CASSWGGRGYTF.

The table lists this clone with a count of one. The chain couples TRBV7-9 to TRBJ2-1; 7 bases line up with TRBD2. The CDR3 covers 15 residues. The germline V gene encodes CDR1 SEHNR and CDR2 FQNEAQ (reference sequence). V dropped 5 bases and J dropped 0; count of bases not matched to a gene: 4. The CDR3 DNA reads TGTGCCAGCAGCCGAGCGGGAAGCTCCTACAATGAGCAGTTCTTC. It is translated as CASSRAGSSYNEQFF.

Written as DNA, the CDR3 is TGTGCCAGCACGGACTCCGCGGGCAACAGAAATTCCTACGAGCAGTACTTC. Protein sequence: CASTDSAGNRNSYEQYF. J is TRBJ2-7 and V is TRBV7-8, with D perhaps TRBD2 (5 bases). The CDR3 consists of 17 residues. Deletions cut 7 bases from V and 1 base from J, with 23 bases between. Germline V gene data show CDR1 as SGHVS and CDR2 as FQNEAQ. Together with reference TRBV7-8 and TRBJ2-7, the CDR3 gives the full variable domain: GAGVSQSPRYKVAKRGQDVALRCDPISGHVSLFWYQQALGQGPEFLTYFQNEAQLDKSGLPSDRFFAERPEGSVSTLKIQRTQQEDSAVYLCASTDSAGNRNSYEQYFGPGTRLTVT.

V gene TRBV15 combines with J gene TRBJ2-1; 14 bases fit TRBD2. V was clipped by 3 bases and J by 8 bases; unmatched bases: 9. Germline CDR1 LNHNV, CDR2 YYDKDF (reference sequence). The CDR3 totals 17 residues. CDR3 in DNA: TGTGCCACCAGCAGTTACTCGGGACTAGCGGGAGTTGATGAGCAGTTCTTC. It yields the protein CATSSYSGLAGVDEQFF.

The CDR3 spells CAISAGVDTQYF. The CDR3 coding sequence is TGTGCCATCAGTGCTGGAGTCGATACGCAGTATTTT. V and J are TRBV10-3 and TRBJ2-3; D call uncertain. The germline V gene encodes CDR1 ENHRY and CDR2 SYGVKD. This CDR3 is 12 amino acids long. Trimming removed 4 bases from V and 6 bases from J, with 8 bases in between.

This chain joins TRBV27 and TRBJ1-1; 7 bases fit TRBD1. Germline CDR1 MNHEY, CDR2 SMNVEV (reference sequence). V trimming: 6 bases; J trimming: 5 bases; junction bases outside the gene matches: 9. This CDR3 is built from 14 residues. The CDR3 DNA reads as TGTGCCAGCAGGAGACAGGGAGTAGGAACTGAAGCTTTCTTT. Translating it yields CASRRQGVGTEAFF.

The chain is built from TRBV24-1 and TRBJ2-1, with 7 positions matching TRBD2. J gave up 1 base and V 5 bases, and 7 bases lay outside the gene matches. The CDR3 is made up of 16 amino acids. The germline gives CDR1 KGHDR, CDR2 SFDVKD. The CDR3 DNA is TGTGCCACCAGTGCCGCACTAGCGCTTTCCTACAATGAGCAGTTCTTC. This codes for CATSAALALSYNEQFF.

The chain carries TRBV27 and TRBJ1-4, with D possibly matching TRBD1 (5 bases). Germline CDR1 and CDR2: MNHEY and SMNVEV (reference sequence). The CDR3 totals 14 residues. Trimming took 3 bases from V and 3 from J, leaving 8 bases between them. CDR3 residues: CASSFAGSNEKLFF. The CDR3 DNA is TGTGCCAGCAGTTTCGCAGGGTCTAATGAAAAACTGTTTTTT.

The gene calls are TRBV9 and TRBJ2-2, with a weak D call TRBD1 (6 bases). Germline-derived CDR1 and CDR2 are SGDLS and YYNGEE. The CDR3 sequence is 14 residues long. With 3 bases removed from V and 5 bases from J, the gap between germline ends came to 11 bases. The chain's CDR3 is CASSAGRGTGELFF. The CDR3 DNA is TGTGCCAGCAGCGCCGGCAGGGGAACCGGGGAGCTGTTTTTT.

The chain uses TRBV28 and TRBJ1-5, with 7 bases matching TRBD1. CDR3 size: 16 residues. Trimming cost V 6 bases and J 5 bases; bases outside gene matches: 13. CDR1 MDHEN and CDR2 SYDVKM come from the germline V gene. CDR3 DNA: TGTGCCAGCAGGATTCCACTTTCAGGGGGGTATCAGCCCCAGCATTTT. Translation: CASRIPLSGGYQPQHF. The variable domain in full, with the rest retrieved from reference TRBV28 and TRBJ1-5, is DVKVTQSSRYLVKRTGEKVFLECVQDMDHENMFWYRQDPGLGLRLIYFSYDVKMKEKGDIPEGYSVSREKKERFSLILESASTNQTSMYLCASRIPLSGGYQPQHFGDGTRLSIL.

The rearrangement uses TRBV5-4 and TRBJ2-5; D is ambiguous. V lost 1 base to trimming and J lost 5 bases, with 3 bases between them. Germline CDR1 and CDR2: SGHNT and YYREEE (reference sequence). The CDR3 length is 11 residues. The CDR3 coding sequence is TGTGCCAGCAGCTTGTCTGAGACCCAGTACTTC. Translating gives CASSLSETQYF.

This chain links TRBV15 with TRBJ1-1; D not resolved. The germline V and J ends were trimmed by 0 bases and 1 base, with 12 bases remaining between them. Germline CDR1 reads LNHNV; CDR2 reads YYDKDF (reference sequence). This CDR3 is 16 amino acids long. CDR3 DNA: TGTGCCACCAGCAGAGATCCCCAGTATCCGAACACTGAAGCTTTCTTT. Translating it yields CATSRDPQYPNTEAFF. Looking up the rest from reference TRBV15 and TRBJ1-1 gives the full variable domain: DAMVIQNPRYQVTQFGKPVTLSCSQTLNHNVMYWYQQKSSQAPKLLFHYYDKDFNNEADTPDNFQSRRPNTSFCFLDIRSPGLGDTAMYLCATSRDPQYPNTEAFFGQGTRLTVV.

This chain connects TRBV4-1 to TRBJ1-1; TRBD1 agrees at 8 bases. CDR3 length: 13 residues. Germline V gene data show CDR1 as MGHRA and CDR2 as YSYEKL. The V and J ends lost 4 bases and 7 bases, in that order; junction bases with no gene match: 5. The CDR3 sequence is CASSPRGPGEAFF. The CDR3 DNA reads as TGCGCCAGCAGCCCCAGGGGGCCGGGTGAAGCTTTCTTT.

V and J are TRBV5-1 and TRBJ1-4, with TRBD1 matching 11 bases. V was pared by 4 bases and J by 0 bases, with 5 bases of the junction left unmatched. The germline V gene encodes CDR1 SGHRS and CDR2 YFSETQ. This CDR3 spans 17 amino acids. The CDR3 sequence: CASSELGQGATNEKLFF. The CDR3 DNA sequence: TGCGCCAGCAGCGAATTGGGACAGGGGGCAACTAATGAAAAACTGTTTTTT.

This chain uses TRBV30 with TRBJ1-6; TRBD1 matches at 8 bases. V shed 2 bases and J 9 bases; nucleotides not matched to a gene: 6. From germline, CDR1 is GTSNPN and CDR2 SVGIG (reference sequence). The CDR3 totals 14 residues. CDR3 coding DNA: TGTGCCTGGAGTTCAGGACAGGGAGGTTCACCCCTCCACTTT. It specifies CAWSSGQGGSPLHF.

The chain joins TRBV5-6 to TRBJ1-2, with D tentatively TRBD1 (5 bases). The V end lost 1 base, the J end lost 6 bases, and 13 bases lay between the germline ends. This CDR3 is built from 14 residues. Germline V gene data show CDR1 as SGHDT and CDR2 as YYEEEE. The CDR3 sequence is CASSLYRGGDGYTF. The CDR3 DNA sequence: TGTGCCAGCAGCTTGTATCGGGGAGGGGATGGCTACACCTTC.

The chain recombines TRBV10-3 with TRBJ2-7, with 7 bases lining up with TRBD1. Germline V gene data show CDR1 as ENHRY and CDR2 as SYGVKD. The CDR3 runs 11 residues. V lost 8 bases and J lost 3; bases outside the gene matches: 1. CDR3 DNA sequence: TGTGCCATCCGGGACAGCTACGAGCAGTACTTC. Encoded protein: CAIRDSYEQYF.

The chain recombines TRBV6-4 with TRBJ1-1; D is ambiguous. Germline-derived CDR1 and CDR2 are MRHNA and SNTAGT. The CDR3 is made up of 15 amino acids. Trimming removed 4 bases from V and 8 bases from J, with 20 bases in between. The chain's CDR3 is CASSVLTPGGREAFF. DNA for the CDR3: TGTGCCAGCAGTGTCCTCACCCCAGGCGGGCGGGAAGCTTTCTTT.

The chain links TRBV9 to TRBJ1-1; possible D gene TRBD1, 5 bases. The ends were cut back, 3 bases at V and 4 bases at J, with 16 bases in the middle. Germline V gene data show CDR1 as SGDLS and CDR2 as YYNGEE. The CDR3 extends over 15 amino acids. The CDR3 loop is CASSAGAGRITEAFF. The CDR3 bases are TGTGCCAGCAGCGCTGGGGCAGGGAGGATCACTGAAGCTTTCTTT.

The V gene is TRBV25-1, the J gene TRBJ2-4, with D unclear. The germline gives CDR1 MGHDK, CDR2 SYGVNS. The CDR3 contains 15 residues. The ends were cut back, 3 bases at V and 2 bases at J, with 11 bases in the middle. The CDR3 region has the DNA TGTGCCAGCAGTGACGGCGGAGCCCCCAAAAACATTCAGTACTTC. Translating gives CASSDGGAPKNIQYF.

The chain carries TRBV29-1 and TRBJ2-5; tentative D call: TRBD1 (6 bases). CDR1 is SQVTM and CDR2 is ANQGSEA in the germline V gene. The CDR3 runs 18 residues. V was trimmed by 1 base and J by 5 bases, leaving 26 bases between them. Written as DNA, the CDR3 is TGCAGCGTTGAAGGTGCAGGTCCGACAACACAGGGTCAGGAGACCCAGTACTTC. As protein: CSVEGAGPTTQGQETQYF.

The V call is TRBV11-2, the J call TRBJ2-3; tentatively, D is TRBD2 (6 bases). With 5 bases removed from V and 4 bases from J, the gap between germline ends came to 13 bases. The CDR3 runs 14 residues. The germline gives CDR1 SGHAT, CDR2 FQNNGV. The CDR3 DNA sequence: TGTGCCAGCAGCCCCCAAACGGGGGCAGATACGCAGTATTTT. Its protein is CASSPQTGADTQYF.

The chain combines TRBV18 with TRBJ2-1, with D possibly being TRBD2 (6 bases). Trimming took off 3 bases at V and 9 bases at J, with 15 bases between the two ends. Germline loops: CDR1 KGHSH, CDR2 LQKENI. CDR3 length equals 14 residues. The CDR3 protein is CASSPSLDGSEQFF. CDR3 in DNA: TGTGCCAGCTCACCTTCTTTAGACGGGAGTGAGCAGTTCTTC.

The V call is TRBV28, the J call TRBJ1-1; 9 positions match TRBD1. V shed 6 bases, J shed 5 bases, and the junction held 10 bases outside the gene matches. CDR1 MDHEN and CDR2 SYDVKM come from the germline V gene. CDR3 size: 15 residues. The CDR3, as DNA: TGTGCCAGCAGCGACAGGGGGTCAGGAGGAACTGAAGCTTTCTTT. Residues: CASSDRGSGGTEAFF.

The rearrangement joins TRBV12-3 or TRBV12-4 to TRBJ2-5; D may be TRBD2 (6 bases). The V end was cut by 6 bases, the J end by 10 bases, with 18 bases between. CDR3 length: 13 amino acids. The DNA of the CDR3 is TGTGCCAGCAGCCGGGACGGCCTGCGGGGCCAGTACTTC. Protein product: CASSRDGLRGQYF.

This clone was detected only once. CDR3 coding DNA: TGTGCCAGTGGGGCGGGGACTCAAGAGACCCAGTACTTC. Amino acids: CASGAGTQETQYF. The chain uses TRBV19 and TRBJ2-5, with a weak D call TRBD2 (6 bases). Germline values: CDR1 LNHDA, CDR2 SQIVND (reference sequence). V was trimmed by 8 bases and J by 2 bases, leaving 12 bases between them. There are 13 residues in the CDR3.

The chain links TRBV11-2 to TRBJ2-4; no clear D. V lost 5 bases and J 6 bases, leaving 23 bases between the germline ends. Germline V gives CDR1 SGHAT, CDR2 FQNNGV. The CDR3 loop spans 17 amino acids. CDR3 loop: CASSRQSAPAAGNIQYF. The CDR3 coding sequence is TGTGCCAGCAGCCGCCAATCTGCCCCGGCGGCTGGAAACATTCAGTACTTC.

This clone has just one count. The V and J genes are TRBV21-1 and TRBJ2-1; TRBD2, the table's D call, lacks a check against the DNA. TRBV21-1 is a listed pseudogene. There are 16 residues in the CDR3. DNA for the CDR3: TGTGCCAGCAGCATAGAGGGACTAGCGGGAGTCGGTGAGCAGTTCTTC. Its protein product is CASSIEGLAGVGEQFF.

This CDR3 reads CASSSRTGDYNSPLHF. Here the CDR3 DNA reads TGTGCCAGTAGTTCGCGGACAGGTGATTATAATTCACCCCTCCACTTT. The chain joins TRBV19 to TRBJ1-6, with 7 bases that match TRBD1. V shed 5 bases, J shed 4 bases, and the junction held 8 bases outside the gene matches. CDR1 and CDR2 (germline): LNHDA, SQIVND (reference sequence). This CDR3 contains 16 residues.